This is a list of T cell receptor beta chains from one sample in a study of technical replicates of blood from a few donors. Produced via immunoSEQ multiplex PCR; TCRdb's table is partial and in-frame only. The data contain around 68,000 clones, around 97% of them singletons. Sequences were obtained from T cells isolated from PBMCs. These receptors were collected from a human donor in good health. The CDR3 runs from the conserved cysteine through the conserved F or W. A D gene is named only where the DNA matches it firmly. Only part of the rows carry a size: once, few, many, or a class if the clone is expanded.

CDR3 protein: CASSEFLSSGNTIYF
CDR3 DNA: TGTGCCAGCAGTGAATTTCTCAGCTCTGGAAACACCATATATTTT
clone size: -
V gene: TRBV2
D gene: -
J gene: TRBJ1-3

CDR3 protein: CASSFGLAGSEQFF
CDR3 DNA: TGTGCCAGCAGCTTTGGACTAGCGGGAAGTGAGCAGTTCTTC
clone size: -
V gene: TRBV7-2
D gene: TRBD2
J gene: TRBJ2-1

CDR3 protein: CASSFRTTRGQPQHF
CDR3 DNA: TGTGCCAGCAGTTTTAGGACAACCAGGGGTCAGCCCCAGCATTTT
clone size: once
V gene: TRBV27
D gene: -
J gene: TRBJ1-5

CDR3 protein: CASSQGGPYQDVNTGELFF
CDR3 DNA: TGCGCCAGCAGCCAAGGCGGGCCCTACCAGGACGTGAACACCGGGGAGCTGTTTTTT
clone size: -
V gene: TRBV4-3
D gene: -
J gene: TRBJ2-2

CDR3 protein: CASMGGGIPKKNTEAFF
CDR3 DNA: TGTGCCAGTATGGGGGGGGGAATCCCTAAAAAGAACACTGAAGCTTTCTTT
clone size: -
V gene: TRBV19
D gene: -
J gene: TRBJ1-1

CDR3 protein: CATSRGLNTEAFF
CDR3 DNA: TGTGCTACCTCAAGGGGATTGAACACTGAAGCTTTCTTT
clone size: -
V gene: TRBV12-5
D gene: -
J gene: TRBJ1-1

CDR3 protein: CATSRDGQGGYEQYF
CDR3 DNA: TGTGCCACCAGCAGAGATGGTCAGGGGGGCTACGAGCAGTACTTC
clone size: -
V gene: TRBV15
D gene: -
J gene: TRBJ2-7

CDR3 protein: CASRLGSVNTEAFF
CDR3 DNA: TGTGCCAGCAGACTAGGCTCGGTGAACACTGAAGCTTTCTTT
clone size: -
V gene: TRBV27
D gene: -
J gene: TRBJ1-1

CDR3 protein: CASSVDRRNTEAFF
CDR3 DNA: TGTGCCAGCAGTGTGGACAGGCGGAACACTGAAGCTTTCTTT
clone size: -
V gene: TRBV2
D gene: TRBD1
J gene: TRBJ1-1

CDR3 protein: CASSPEADRITEAFF
CDR3 DNA: TGTGCCAGCAGCCCAGAAGCTGACAGGATAACTGAAGCTTTCTTT
clone size: once
V gene: TRBV11-3
D gene: -
J gene: TRBJ1-1

CDR3 protein: CASKIARAPGYYGYTF
CDR3 DNA: TGTGCCAGCAAGATTGCCCGGGCCCCGGGGTACTATGGCTACACCTTC
clone size: -
V gene: TRBV28
D gene: -
J gene: TRBJ1-2

CDR3 protein: CASSGGTEETQYF
CDR3 DNA: TGTGCCAGCAGCGGGGGGACAGAAGAGACCCAGTACTTC
clone size: -
V gene: TRBV9
D gene: TRBD1
J gene: TRBJ2-5

CDR3 protein: CASSPGLGRTGNTIYF
CDR3 DNA: TGTGCCAGCAGCCCTGGACTGGGGAGGACTGGAAACACCATATATTTT
clone size: -
V gene: TRBV2
D gene: -
J gene: TRBJ1-3

CDR3 protein: CASSVALGSGMNTGELFF
CDR3 DNA: TGTGCCAGCAGCGTAGCTTTGGGGAGCGGGATGAACACCGGGGAGCTGTTTTTT
clone size: -
V gene: TRBV9
D gene: TRBD2
J gene: TRBJ2-2

CDR3 protein: CATSSGYEQYF
CDR3 DNA: TGTGCCACAAGTAGCGGTTACGAGCAGTACTTC
clone size: -
V gene: TRBV27
D gene: -
J gene: TRBJ2-7

CDR3 protein: CASSRSGVTEAFF
CDR3 DNA: TGTGCCAGCTCGCGGTCAGGGGTCACTGAAGCTTTCTTT
clone size: -
V gene: TRBV6-5
D gene: -
J gene: TRBJ1-1

CDR3 protein: CARSRGLAGGPYEQFF
CDR3 DNA: TGTGCCAGAAGCCGTGGACTAGCGGGAGGGCCCTATGAGCAGTTCTTC
clone size: -
V gene: TRBV5-3
D gene: TRBD2
J gene: TRBJ2-1

CDR3 protein: CASSLWLAGTVGRTQYF
CDR3 DNA: TGTGCCAGCAGCTTGTGGCTAGCGGGCACGGTAGGTAGGACGCAGTATTTT
clone size: -
V gene: TRBV5-8
D gene: TRBD2
J gene: TRBJ2-3

CDR3 protein: CASSLDGGGDTEAFF
CDR3 DNA: TGTGCCAGCAGCTTAGACGGGGGTGGGGACACTGAAGCTTTCTTT
clone size: once
V gene: TRBV7-6
D gene: -
J gene: TRBJ1-1

CDR3 protein: CASSLSGSSYNEQFF
CDR3 DNA: TGTGCCAGCAGCCTTAGCGGAAGCTCCTACAATGAGCAGTTCTTC
clone size: -
V gene: TRBV7-9
D gene: -
J gene: TRBJ2-1

CDR3 protein: CSVEGPRPEQFF
CDR3 DNA: TGCAGCGTTGAAGGGCCGAGGCCTGAGCAGTTCTTC
clone size: -
V gene: TRBV29-1
D gene: -
J gene: TRBJ2-1

CDR3 protein: CASSIGDRGHPYEQYF
CDR3 DNA: TGTGCCAGTAGTATCGGTGACAGGGGGCACCCCTACGAGCAGTACTTC
clone size: -
V gene: TRBV19
D gene: TRBD1
J gene: TRBJ2-7

CDR3 protein: CASRILAGAYEQYF
CDR3 DNA: TGTGCCAGCAGGATACTAGCGGGAGCCTACGAGCAGTACTTC
clone size: once
V gene: TRBV28
D gene: TRBD2
J gene: TRBJ2-7

CDR3 protein: CASSISGSLYEQYF
CDR3 DNA: TGTGCCAGCAGTATCAGCGGGAGCCTCTACGAGCAGTACTTC
clone size: -
V gene: TRBV28
D gene: TRBD2
J gene: TRBJ2-7

CDR3 protein: CASSSLTSAYTDTQYF
CDR3 DNA: TGTGCCAGCAGCTCCCTGACTAGCGCATACACAGATACGCAGTATTTT
clone size: -
V gene: TRBV13
D gene: TRBD2
J gene: TRBJ2-3

CDR3 protein: CAWSVQTSGRSYEQYF
CDR3 DNA: TGTGCCTGGAGTGTACAAACTAGCGGGAGGTCCTACGAGCAGTACTTC
clone size: -
V gene: TRBV30
D gene: TRBD2
J gene: TRBJ2-7

CDR3 protein: CASSLATSYTDTQYF
CDR3 DNA: TGTGCCAGCAGCTTGGCGACTAGCTACACAGATACGCAGTATTTT
clone size: -
V gene: TRBV5-4
D gene: TRBD2
J gene: TRBJ2-3

CDR3 protein: CASSLSINTGELFF
CDR3 DNA: TGTGCCAGCAGCTTATCAATCAACACCGGGGAGCTGTTTTTT
clone size: -
V gene: TRBV13
D gene: -
J gene: TRBJ2-2

CDR3 protein: CASSLLLTSGNNEQFF
CDR3 DNA: TGTGCCAGCAGCTTACTTTTAACTAGCGGGAACAATGAGCAGTTCTTC
clone size: -
V gene: TRBV11-2
D gene: TRBD2
J gene: TRBJ2-1

CDR3 protein: CASSLGANTDTQYF
CDR3 DNA: TGCGCCAGCAGCTTGGGGGCGAACACAGATACGCAGTATTTT
clone size: -
V gene: TRBV5-1
D gene: -
J gene: TRBJ2-3

CDR3 protein: CASSLAFSVGGRDADTQYF
CDR3 DNA: TGTGCCAGCAGCTTAGCCTTTAGTGTCGGGGGGCGAGATGCAGATACGCAGTATTTT
clone size: -
V gene: TRBV11-3
D gene: -
J gene: TRBJ2-3

CDR3 protein: CASISGTSGNTGELFF
CDR3 DNA: TGTGCCAGCATCAGCGGGACTAGCGGTAACACCGGGGAGCTGTTTTTT
clone size: -
V gene: TRBV5-4
D gene: TRBD2
J gene: TRBJ2-2

CDR3 protein: CASSDFRNPSYEQYF
CDR3 DNA: TGTGCCAGCAGTGACTTTAGAAATCCCTCCTACGAGCAGTACTTC
clone size: -
V gene: TRBV6-1
D gene: -
J gene: TRBJ2-7

CDR3 protein: CASSFEGFTEAFF
CDR3 DNA: TGTGCCAGCAGTTTCGAGGGCTTCACTGAAGCTTTCTTT
clone size: -
V gene: TRBV28
D gene: -
J gene: TRBJ1-1

CDR3 protein: CASSPMDGTGEPFF
CDR3 DNA: TGTGCCAGCAGCCCCATGGACGGGACAGGGGAACCTTTCTTT
clone size: once
V gene: TRBV14
D gene: TRBD1
J gene: TRBJ1-1

CDR3 protein: CSASNGNEQYF
CDR3 DNA: TGCAGTGCTAGTAACGGTAACGAGCAGTACTTC
clone size: few
V gene: TRBV20-1
D gene: -
J gene: TRBJ2-7

CDR3 protein: CAISEGGADPTYGYTF
CDR3 DNA: TGTGCCATCAGTGAGGGGGGCGCGGATCCTACCTATGGCTACACCTTC
clone size: -
V gene: TRBV10-3
D gene: -
J gene: TRBJ1-2

CDR3 protein: CASSVQAYEQYF
CDR3 DNA: TGCGCCAGCAGTGTACAGGCCTACGAGCAGTACTTC
clone size: once
V gene: TRBV10-2
D gene: -
J gene: TRBJ2-7

CDR3 protein: CASSVGGTDTQYF
CDR3 DNA: TGTGCCAGCAGCGTCGGAGGGACAGATACGCAGTATTTT
clone size: -
V gene: TRBV11-3
D gene: -
J gene: TRBJ2-3

CDR3 protein: CASSLLRGNRANEKLFF
CDR3 DNA: TGTGCCAGCAGTTTATTACGAGGGAACAGAGCTAATGAAAAACTGTTTTTT
clone size: -
V gene: TRBV28
D gene: -
J gene: TRBJ1-4

CDR3 protein: CASSQGGGSYNEQFF
CDR3 DNA: TGCGCCAGCAGCCAAGGCGGAGGTTCCTACAATGAGCAGTTCTTC
clone size: -
V gene: TRBV4-1
D gene: -
J gene: TRBJ2-1

CDR3 protein: CSVPAETQYF
CDR3 DNA: TGCAGCGTCCCCGCGGAGACCCAGTACTTC
clone size: -
V gene: TRBV29-1
D gene: -
J gene: TRBJ2-5